These 5 T cell receptor beta chains were sequenced from one sample in a study of siplizumab effects on memory and regulatory T cells (dated by TCRdb to about 2019). Library method: the immunoSEQ multiplex PCR assay. Drawn from immuneACCESS, this table holds only the in-frame rearrangements with V and J called that TCRdb kept. Clones are partly lost; checked studies trace under half to an unresolved V gene and leave the rest unexplained. The sample records some 97,000 clones, 91% of which are singletons. The top ten clonotypes cover 0.15% of the sample. The sequencing input was CD4+ T cells sorted from blood. These receptors came from a human donor in good health.

The rearrangement uses TRBV5-1 and TRBJ2-5; TRBD2 is a possible D gene (5 bases). CDR1 and CDR2 from the germline V gene are SGHRS and YFSETQ. Trimming cost V 3 bases and J 1 base, with 13 bases left between them. The length of the CDR3 is 15 residues. The CDR3 coding sequence is TGCGCCAGCAGCTCCACCGGCGGGTCCCAAGAGACCCAGTACTTC. Its protein product is CASSSTGGSQETQYF.

The chain employs TRBV5-1 and TRBJ2-5, with TRBD2 as a possible D gene (5 bases). The DNA end is more similar to TRBJ2-7, so the J call may be wrong. Germline-derived CDR1 and CDR2 are SGHRS and YFSETQ. The CDR3 has 14 amino acids. The CDR3 spells CASSPNEGTYEQYF. CDR3 nucleotides: TGCGCCAGCAGCCCGAACGAGGGAACCTACGAGCAGTACTTC.

The chain uses TRBV11-3 and TRBJ1-1; TRBD1 matches at 8 bases. Germline V gene data show CDR1 as SGHNT and CDR2 as YENEEA. The CDR3 is made up of 15 amino acids. Trimming at V came to 5 bases and at J to 1 base, leaving 6 bases not matched to a gene. CDR3 in amino acids: CASSAGQGSNTEAFF. The DNA of the CDR3 is TGTGCCAGCAGCGCCGGACAGGGATCGAACACTGAAGCTTTCTTT.

V gene TRBV28 combines with J gene TRBJ2-5; D not resolved. V lost 1 base to trimming and J lost 6 bases, with 6 bases between them. From germline, CDR1 is MDHEN and CDR2 SYDVKM. The CDR3 is 12 residues long. The DNA for the CDR3 is TGTGCCAGCAGTTTATTTCGAAAGACCCAGTACTTC. Protein: CASSLFRKTQYF.

This chain joins TRBV2 and TRBJ2-1; D gene uncertain. Trimming removed 7 bases from V and 10 bases from J, with 14 bases in between. There are 12 residues in the CDR3. CDR1 SNHLY and CDR2 FYNNEI come from the germline V gene. CDR3: CASKYRLYEQFF. For the CDR3, the DNA is TGTGCCAGCAAATATCGTTTGTACGAGCAGTTCTTC.